The clone carrying this T cell receptor (beta chain) was counted between two and nine times. This sample is part of a study of T cell repertoires in cytomegalovirus infection. Germline CDR1 is SNHLY and CDR2 is FYNNEI. V was clipped by 6 bases and J by 0 bases; unmatched bases: 9. The CDR3 is made up of 17 amino acids. MiXCR was run by TCRdb on the reads, yielding one entry per CDR3 protein. The table has 560,000 or so distinct CDR3 sequences, 15% to 20% seen once; the top ten hold more than 20%. The TCR originated in a human donor in good health (CMV status not recorded). Some clones in this sample may be carry-over from other donors' samples. V is TRBV2 and J is TRBJ2-1; 9 bases align to TRBD2. Sequencing was carried out using CD8+ T cells from PBMCs. CDR3 region: CASRGILAGISYNEQFF. In nucleotides, the CDR3 is TGTGCCAGCAGAGGGATCCTAGCGGGGATCTCCTACAATGAGCAGTTCTTC.